A selection of T cell receptor beta chains follows, all from one sample in a study of blood T cell repertoires in COVID-19. The protocol was immunoSEQ multiplex PCR, while the TCRdb copy is restricted to in-frame clones and leaves out a portion. The sample has roughly 160,000 clones; less than 85% are singletons. The sequenced material came from peripheral blood. These receptors all stem from a woman older than 75 with active or convalescent COVID-19. Both conserved end residues are part of each CDR3. Each record gives: D gene, V gene, clone size, J gene, CDR3 protein, CDR3 DNA. D genes are given only for firm matches. A clone size is listed for some rows: how often the clone was seen (once, few, many), or a class if it is expanded.

>TRBD2|TRBV27|-|TRBJ2-1
CASTSGLAGVGEQFF
TGTGCCAGCACCTCTGGTCTAGCGGGAGTTGGCGAGCAGTTCTTC
>-|TRBV7-8|-|TRBJ1-1
CASSLASYEAFF
TGTGCCAGCAGCTTAGCGTCTTATGAGGCTTTCTTT
>-|TRBV28|-|TRBJ1-4
CASRGGRVNNEKLFF
TGTGCCAGCAGGGGGGGACGGGTTAATAATGAAAAACTGTTTTTT
>TRBD2|TRBV2|-|TRBJ2-1
CASTGVAGGLSSYNEQFF
TGTGCCAGCACCGGAGTAGCGGGAGGGCTGAGCTCCTACAATGAGCAGTTCTTC
>TRBD2|TRBV18|once|TRBJ2-1
CASSRDLAGDNEQFF
TGTGCCAGCTCACGGGATCTAGCGGGAGACAATGAGCAGTTCTTC
>TRBD1|TRBV4-2|-|TRBJ2-1
CASSQDLRTGTHEQFF
TGTGCCAGCAGCCAAGATTTACGGACAGGGACCCATGAGCAGTTCTTC
>TRBD2|TRBV19|-|TRBJ2-7
CASSNPAGAYEQYF
TGTGCCAGTAGTAATCCCGCGGGAGCCTACGAGCAGTACTTC
>-|TRBV27|-|TRBJ2-7
CASSFTGNEQYF
TGTGCCAGCAGCTTCACAGGGAACGAGCAGTACTTC
>-|TRBV11-2|once|TRBJ1-1
CASSLPGYIGGTEAFF
TGTGCCAGCAGCCTCCCGGGTTACATTGGGGGGACTGAAGCTTTCTTT
>-|TRBV12-3/TRBV12-4|-|TRBJ1-2
CASSLFANYGYTF
TGTGCCAGCAGTTTGTTCGCTAACTATGGCTACACCTTC